The 21 T cell receptor beta chains given below trace back to one sample, sequenced in a study of blood T cell repertoires in COVID-19. TCRdb's copy holds only in-frame clones and misses some; the assay was immunoSEQ multiplex PCR. The data show 250,000 or so clones, with around 89% seen just once and roughly 9% held by the top ten. Sequenced input: PBMCs or T cells enriched from blood (not recorded which). These receptors were obtained from a man aged 35-49 years who had recovered from COVID-19.

The J gene is TRBJ2-5, the V gene TRBV5-1; D is possibly TRBD1 (6 bases). Trimming stripped 0 bases from V and 3 bases from J, with 15 bases between. The CDR3 extends over 16 amino acids. The germline V gene has CDR1 SGHRS and CDR2 YFSETQ. This chain's CDR3 is CASSLDGRGGEETQYF. The CDR3 DNA follows: TGCGCCAGCAGCTTGGATGGCAGGGGTGGAGAAGAGACCCAGTACTTC.

The chain has TRBV4-1 and TRBJ2-2; weak D call: TRBD1 (6 bases). The germline V and J ends were trimmed by 2 bases and 6 bases, with 10 bases remaining between them. The CDR3 sequence is 14 residues long. Per germline, CDR1 MGHRA and CDR2 YSYEKL. In DNA form, the CDR3 reads TGCGCCAGCAGCCAATTACAGGGTCCCGGGGAGCTGTTTTTT. Encoded protein: CASSQLQGPGELFF.

This clone was detected a few times. The V call is TRBV7-8, the J call TRBJ1-5, with 8 bases that match TRBD1. CDR1 SGHVS and CDR2 FQNEAQ come from the germline V gene. The ends lost 1 base at V and 3 bases at J; junction bases unmatched: 11. The CDR3 is made up of 18 amino acids. Written as DNA, the CDR3 is TGTGCCAGCAGCTTAGTTTCTAGGACAGGGAAATTCAATCAGCCCCAGCATTTT. Its protein product is CASSLVSRTGKFNQPQHF.

This sequence joins TRBV7-9 and TRBJ2-1, with D possibly being TRBD2 (6 bases). The germline CDR1 and CDR2 sequences are SEHNR and FQNEAQ (reference sequence). The ends were cut back, 3 bases at V and 7 bases at J, with 10 bases in the middle. CDR3 size: 13 residues. The CDR3 DNA is TGTGCCAGCAGCTTCGGGACTCTTAATGAGCAGTTCTTC. Residues: CASSFGTLNEQFF. Full variable domain (rest looked up from reference TRBV7-9 and TRBJ2-1): DTGVSQNPRHKITKRGQNVTFRCDPISEHNRLYWYRQTLGQGPEFLTYFQNEAQLEKSRLLSDRFSAERPKGSFSTLEIQRTEQGDSAMYLCASSFGTLNEQFFGPGTRLTVL.

The rearrangement links TRBV9 to TRBJ1-1; tentative D call: TRBD1 (5 bases). Deletions cut 2 bases from V and 3 bases from J, with 11 bases between. Looked up from germline, CDR1 is SGDLS and CDR2 is YYNGEE. The CDR3 has 14 amino acids. Here the CDR3 reads CASSVIQADTEAFF. In nucleotides, the CDR3 is TGTGCCAGCAGCGTCATACAGGCGGACACTGAAGCTTTCTTT.

V usage is TRBV7-3 and J usage is TRBJ2-3, with unresolved D. The CDR3 covers 15 residues. The V gene's germline CDR1 is SGHTA and CDR2 FQGTGA. V lost 0 bases and J 1 base, leaving 8 bases between the germline ends. In DNA form, the CDR3 reads TGTGCCAGCAGCTTAACGTTCTCCCGCACAGATACGCAGTATTTT. Its translation: CASSLTFSRTDTQYF.

This chain uses TRBV4-1 with TRBJ2-3; D remains ambiguous. This CDR3 has 12 residues. Germline assignment: CDR1 MGHRA and CDR2 YSYEKL. V gave up 4 bases and J gave up 6 bases, with 8 bases separating them. The CDR3: CASSLPMDTQYF. DNA for the CDR3: TGCGCCAGCAGCCTTCCCATGGATACGCAGTATTTT.

This clone was counted only a few times. The chain has TRBV29-1 and TRBJ1-2; 7 bases fit TRBD1. Germline values: CDR1 SQVTM, CDR2 ANQGSEA. V shed 6 bases and J 0 bases; nucleotides not matched to a gene: 4. CDR3 length: 13 residues. CDR3: CSVQGGANYGYTF. CDR3 nucleotide sequence: TGCAGCGTCCAGGGGGGAGCTAACTATGGCTACACCTTC.

V is TRBV7-2 and J is TRBJ2-3; D is ambiguous. Per germline, CDR1 SGHTA and CDR2 FQGNSA. V was trimmed by 1 base and J by 10 bases, leaving 15 bases between them. The CDR3 covers 14 residues. The CDR3 DNA follows: TGTGCCAGCAGCTTAGTCTCCGCTGCGCTGGCGCAGTATTTT. This gives the protein CASSLVSAALAQYF.

The chain joins TRBV7-3 to TRBJ2-7, with 9 bases fitting TRBD1. From germline, CDR1 is SGHTA and CDR2 FQGTGA. After removal of 6 bases from V and 2 bases from J, the junction contained 8 bases not matched to a gene. This CDR3 contains 15 residues. Here the CDR3 DNA reads TGTGCCAGCAGGTACCGGACAGGGGAGACCTACGAGCAGTACTTC. This sequence encodes CASRYRTGETYEQYF.

This sequence joins TRBV15 and TRBJ1-1, with D unresolved. The V and J ends lost 5 bases and 8 bases respectively, with 15 bases between them. The CDR3 has 13 residues. From germline, CDR1 is LNHNV and CDR2 YYDKDF (reference sequence). CDR3 amino acids: CATSVEQLTEAFF. Here the CDR3 DNA reads TGTGCCACCAGCGTAGAGCAACTTACCGAAGCTTTCTTT.

This clone has only a few counts. This chain uses TRBV7-3 with TRBJ1-1; D gene ambiguous. The CDR3 length is 16 residues. CDR1 is SGHTA, CDR2 FQGTGA, per germline. The V end lost 2 bases, the J end lost 4 bases, and 17 bases lay between the germline ends. Written as DNA, the CDR3 is TGTGCCAGCAGCTTAGGAGGGTCCGGAAAGGGCACTGAAGCTTTCTTT. It is translated as CASSLGGSGKGTEAFF.

The gene calls are TRBV12-3 or TRBV12-4 and TRBJ1-2; no reliable D call. The germline V and J ends were trimmed by 6 bases and 4 bases, with 9 bases remaining between them. The CDR3 loop spans 12 amino acids. CDR3 residues: CASRVQSYGYTF. The CDR3 region has the DNA TGTGCCAGCAGGGTTCAGTCCTATGGCTACACCTTC.

The CDR3 nucleotides read TGTGCCAGCAGCCCTATTCTCGACAGGGTCGGCTATGGCTACACCTTC. This codes for CASSPILDRVGYGYTF. V is TRBV6-2 or TRBV6-3 and J is TRBJ1-2; TRBD1 aligns across 7 bases. This CDR3 is 16 amino acids long. Germline loops: CDR1 MNHEY, CDR2 SVGEGT. Losses at the gene ends were 6 bases for V and 4 bases for J; bases not matched to a gene: 14.

The rearrangement joins TRBV3-1 (or the pseudogene TRBV3-2) to TRBJ1-5; D unresolved. The CDR3 sequence is 13 residues long. Trimming cost V 4 bases and J 4 bases, with 8 bases left between them. Per germline, CDR1 LGHDT and CDR2 YNNKEL (reference sequence). CDR3 nucleotides: TGTGCCAGCAGCCCCCGGGAAAATCAGCCCCAGCATTTT. Its translation: CASSPRENQPQHF.

J is TRBJ2-7 and V is TRBV27; the D gene is possibly TRBD2 (6 bases). The germline V and J ends were trimmed by 0 bases and 1 base, with 16 bases remaining between them. Germline CDR1 MNHEY, CDR2 SMNVEV (reference sequence). This CDR3 has 17 amino acids. In nucleotides, the CDR3 is TGTGCCAGCAGTTTATCCCCCTCTAGCGTAGTATCCTACGAGCAGTACTTC. The encoded protein is CASSLSPSSVVSYEQYF.

In this sample, this clone turned up once. The V gene is TRBV28, the J gene TRBJ1-1, with TRBD1 identical over 8 bases. J lost 5 bases, V lost 6 bases, and 8 bases had no gene match. Germline assignment: CDR1 MDHEN and CDR2 SYDVKM. The CDR3 runs 14 residues. Written as DNA, the CDR3 is TGTGCCAGCAGCAGGACAGGGTTACAGACTGAAGCTTTCTTT. This sequence encodes CASSRTGLQTEAFF.

The chain uses TRBV5-4 and TRBJ1-2; no clear D gene. The V gene lost 1 base and the J gene lost 3 bases, with 7 bases spanning the gap. The CDR3 is 13 residues long. Germline values: CDR1 SGHNT, CDR2 YYREEE (reference sequence). CDR3 DNA: TGTGCCAGCAGCTTGCGGAGGGACTATGGCTACACCTTC. Protein product: CASSLRRDYGYTF.

A single count supports this clone. This same CDR3 is encoded by further DNA sequences in the sample. The chain has TRBV3-1 (or the pseudogene TRBV3-2) and TRBJ1-1; D is perhaps TRBD1 (5 bases). Germline CDR1 is LGHDT and CDR2 is YNNKEL (reference sequence). The ends were cut back, 6 bases at V and 4 bases at J, with 6 bases in the middle. The CDR3 loop spans 11 amino acids. The CDR3 DNA reads as TGTGCCAGCAGGGGGGGCACTGAAGCTTTCTTT. Translating gives CASRGGTEAFF.

There are a few counts of this clone. The J gene is TRBJ2-7, the V gene TRBV5-1; no reliable D call. Trimming shortened V by 0 bases and J by 1 base, and 17 bases separated the two germline ends. This CDR3 comprises 17 residues. The V gene's germline CDR1 is SGHRS and CDR2 YFSETQ. DNA of the CDR3: TGCGCCAGCAGCTTGGGTATTTCGTCACAACCTTCCTACGAGCAGTACTTC. The encoded protein is CASSLGISSQPSYEQYF.

This clone was seen a single time. The chain carries TRBV7-9 and TRBJ2-3, with D perhaps matching TRBD2 (6 bases). The CDR3 consists of 15 residues. Germline V CDR1 and CDR2: SEHNR, FQNEAQ (reference sequence). Trimming took 0 bases from V and 1 from J, leaving 8 bases between them. The CDR3 DNA sequence: TGTGCCAGCAGCTTAGCAGGGGAGGGCACAGATACGCAGTATTTT. It codes for CASSLAGEGTDTQYF.